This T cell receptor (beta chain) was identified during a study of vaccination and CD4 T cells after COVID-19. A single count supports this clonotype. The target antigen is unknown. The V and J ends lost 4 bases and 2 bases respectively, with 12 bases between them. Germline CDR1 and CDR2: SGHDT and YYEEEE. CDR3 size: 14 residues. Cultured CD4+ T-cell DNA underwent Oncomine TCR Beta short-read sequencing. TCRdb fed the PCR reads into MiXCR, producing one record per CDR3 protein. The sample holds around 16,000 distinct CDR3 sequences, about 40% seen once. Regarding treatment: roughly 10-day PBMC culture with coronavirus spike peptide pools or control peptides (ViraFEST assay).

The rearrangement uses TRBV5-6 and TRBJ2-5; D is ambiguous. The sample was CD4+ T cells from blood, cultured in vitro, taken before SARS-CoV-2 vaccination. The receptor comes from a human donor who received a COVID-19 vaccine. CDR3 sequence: CASSPRVKQETQYF. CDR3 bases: TGTGCCAGCAGCCCCCGGGTCAAACAAGAGACCCAGTACTTC.